What follows are 6 T cell receptor beta chains derived from one specimen sequenced in a study of shared clonotypes between healthy human individuals. The table came from immunoSEQ multiplex PCR; TCRdb's copy has only in-frame clones and leaves some out. The sample includes 1.4 million or so clones, 97% to 99% of them seen just once. Sequenced input: naive CD4+ T cells sorted from blood. Noted subset: CD45RA+ positively selected. All receptors derive from a man aged 25-45 years in good health.

The J gene is TRBJ2-6, the V gene TRBV9, with D hard to call. Germline CDR1 SGDLS, CDR2 YYNGEE. The CDR3 consists of 15 residues. Trimming removed 1 base from V and 0 bases from J, with 5 bases in between. The CDR3, as DNA: TGTGCCAGCAGCGTAATGATCTCTGGGGCCAACGTCCTGACTTTC. Protein: CASSVMISGANVLTF.

This sequence joins TRBV5-8 and TRBJ2-1; D might be TRBD2 (5 bases). The germline V gene has CDR1 SGHTS and CDR2 YDEGEE. CDR3 size: 13 residues. With 7 bases removed from V and 6 bases from J, the gap between germline ends came to 14 bases. The chain's CDR3 is CASVAAGSNEQFF. The CDR3 nucleotides are TGTGCCAGCGTTGCCGCGGGTAGCAATGAGCAGTTCTTC.

The chain joins TRBV9 to TRBJ2-1, with TRBD2 identical over 10 bases. The trim removed 2 bases at V and 8 bases at J, leaving 19 bases unmatched. CDR1 is SGDLS and CDR2 is YYNGEE in the germline V gene. The CDR3 is made up of 19 amino acids. CDR3 protein: CASSVSPLVGLAGEHEQFF. CDR3 DNA: TGTGCCAGCAGCGTTTCCCCCCTAGTCGGGCTAGCGGGAGAACATGAGCAGTTCTTC.

This chain joins TRBV6-5 and TRBJ2-1; 8 bases map to TRBD2. This CDR3 region has 14 residues. Germline V gene lookup returns CDR1 MNHEY and CDR2 SVGAGI. The junction had 11 bases not matched to a gene; V was cut back by 6 bases and J by 10 bases. The DNA for the CDR3 is TGTGCCAGCAGCCCGGGACTAGAGGCATACGAGCAGTTCTTC. It translates to CASSPGLEAYEQFF.

V usage is TRBV19 and J usage is TRBJ2-5, with D tentatively TRBD1 (7 bases). This CDR3 spans 15 amino acids. The germline CDR1 and CDR2 sequences are LNHDA and SQIVND (reference sequence). V was clipped by 3 bases and J by 4 bases, with 15 bases between them. CDR3 bases: TGTGCCAGTAGTATTGGAGGGGGCGTATCAGAGACCCAGTACTTC. Its translation is CASSIGGGVSETQYF.

Worth noting for this clone: Other DNA sequences within the sample encode an identical CDR3. The V gene is TRBV19, the J gene TRBJ2-1; D remains ambiguous. This CDR3 has 11 amino acids. Germline lookup yields CDR1 LNHDA and CDR2 SQIVND (reference sequence). V lost 1 base to trimming and J lost 9 bases, with 4 bases between them. The CDR3 region is CASSIGAEQFF. The CDR3 nucleotides are TGTGCCAGTAGTATAGGGGCTGAGCAGTTCTTC.